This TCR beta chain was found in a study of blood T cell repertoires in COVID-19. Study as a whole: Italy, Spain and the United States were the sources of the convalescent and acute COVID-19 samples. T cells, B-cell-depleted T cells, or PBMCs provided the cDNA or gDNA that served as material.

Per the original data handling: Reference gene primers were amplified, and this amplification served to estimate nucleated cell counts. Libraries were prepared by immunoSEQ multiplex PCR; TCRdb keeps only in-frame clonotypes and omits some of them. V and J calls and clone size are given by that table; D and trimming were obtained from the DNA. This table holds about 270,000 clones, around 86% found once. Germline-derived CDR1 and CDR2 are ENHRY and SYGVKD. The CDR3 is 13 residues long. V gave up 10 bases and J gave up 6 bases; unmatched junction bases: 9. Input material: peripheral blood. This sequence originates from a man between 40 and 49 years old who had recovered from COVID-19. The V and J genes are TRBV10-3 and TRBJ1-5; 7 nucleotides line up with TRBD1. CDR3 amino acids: CATRQGAGQPQHF. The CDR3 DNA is TGTGCCACAAGACAGGGAGCGGGTCAGCCCCAGCATTTT.